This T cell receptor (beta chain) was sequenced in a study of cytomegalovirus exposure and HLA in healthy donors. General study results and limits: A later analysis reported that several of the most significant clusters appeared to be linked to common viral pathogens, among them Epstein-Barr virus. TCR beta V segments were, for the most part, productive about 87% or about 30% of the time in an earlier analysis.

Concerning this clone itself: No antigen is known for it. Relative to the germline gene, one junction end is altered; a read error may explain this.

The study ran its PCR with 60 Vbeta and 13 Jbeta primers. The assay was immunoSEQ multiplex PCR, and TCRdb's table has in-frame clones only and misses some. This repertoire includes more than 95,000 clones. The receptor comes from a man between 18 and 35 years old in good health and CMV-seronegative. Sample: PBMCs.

CDR3 nucleotide sequence: TGCAGCGTTCAAGAGGTCATAGATGGCTACACCTTC. Protein: CSVQEVIDGYTF. The chain carries TRBV29-1 and TRBJ1-2; unclear D gene. The CDR3 has 12 amino acids. Per the germline V gene, CDR1 is SQVTM and CDR2 is ANQGSEA. The whole variable domain, filled in from reference TRBV29-1 and TRBJ1-2, reads SAVISQKPSRDICQRGTSLTIQCQVDSQVTMMFWYRQQPGQSLTLIATANQGSEATYESGFVIDKFPISRPNLTFSTLTVSNMSPEDSSIYLCSVQEVIDGYTFGSGTRLTVV.